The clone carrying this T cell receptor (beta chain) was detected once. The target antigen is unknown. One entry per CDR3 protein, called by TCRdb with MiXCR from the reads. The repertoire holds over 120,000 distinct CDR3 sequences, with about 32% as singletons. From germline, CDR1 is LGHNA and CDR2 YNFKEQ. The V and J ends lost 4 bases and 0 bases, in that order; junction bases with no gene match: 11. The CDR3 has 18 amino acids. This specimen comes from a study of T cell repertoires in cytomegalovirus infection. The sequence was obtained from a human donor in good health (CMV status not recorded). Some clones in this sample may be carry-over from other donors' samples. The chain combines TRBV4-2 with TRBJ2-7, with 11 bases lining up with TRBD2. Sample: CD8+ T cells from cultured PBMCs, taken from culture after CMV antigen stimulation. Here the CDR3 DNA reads TGTGCCAGCAGCCTCACTAGCGGGGGCAGAGGGGGCTCCTACGAGCAGTACTTC. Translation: CASSLTSGGRGGSYEQYF.